The 2 T cell receptor beta chains below all came from one sample that was sequenced in a study of cytomegalovirus exposure and HLA in healthy donors. The PCR contained 60 Vbeta and 13 Jbeta primers. Measured with immunoSEQ multiplex PCR; TCRdb has only the in-frame clones, and not every one. The sample shows about 120,000 clones, 75% of them seen only once. Sequenced material: PBMCs. These receptors were collected from a woman in her 40s in good health and CMV-seropositive.

The J gene is TRBJ2-7, the V gene TRBV4-1; TRBD1 might be the D (5 bases). CDR1 and CDR2 (germline): MGHRA, YSYEKL. The germline V and J ends were trimmed by 1 base and 4 bases, with 11 bases remaining between them. CDR3 length: 14 residues. This CDR3 reads CASSQGAGLYEQYF. The CDR3 nucleotides read TGCGCCAGCAGCCAAGGGGCAGGGCTGTACGAGCAGTACTTC.

The DNA of the CDR3 is TGTGCCAGCAGTTACTCGGTGGGGGGAGGAAATCAGCCCCAGCATTTT. It codes for CASSYSVGGGNQPQHF. V gene TRBV6-5 combines with J gene TRBJ1-5; D may be TRBD1 (5 bases). The V gene lost 0 bases and the J gene lost 4 bases, with 13 bases spanning the gap. This CDR3 spans 16 amino acids. Per germline, CDR1 MNHEY and CDR2 SVGAGI.